This T cell receptor (beta chain) was captured in a study of T cell responses to AZD1222 COVID-19 vaccine. Here immunoSEQ multiplex PCR was the method, and the copy in TCRdb shows in-frame clones only, minus some. The sample carries under 120,000 clones, about 90% recorded once. Whole-study results and caveats: AZD1222 recipients seropositive at baseline numbered only five to seven. After two AZD1222 doses, spike-specific TCR breadth and depth rose versus day 0.

Trimming removed 0 bases from V and 8 bases from J; junction bases left unmatched: 10. The CDR3 consists of 17 residues. Germline CDR1 and CDR2: LNHNV and YYDKDF (reference sequence). Comments on this clone: What it recognizes is unknown.

This clonotype was sampled from an adult who received the AZD1222 COVID-19 vaccine. The chain carries TRBV15 and TRBJ2-1; TRBD2 agrees at 10 bases. The specimen was peripheral blood, collected 28 days after the second AZD1222 dose. In nucleotides, the CDR3 is TGTGCCACCAGCAGAGAGGGAGGGACTAGCGTATTCGATGAGCAGTTCTTC. It specifies CATSREGGTSVFDEQFF.